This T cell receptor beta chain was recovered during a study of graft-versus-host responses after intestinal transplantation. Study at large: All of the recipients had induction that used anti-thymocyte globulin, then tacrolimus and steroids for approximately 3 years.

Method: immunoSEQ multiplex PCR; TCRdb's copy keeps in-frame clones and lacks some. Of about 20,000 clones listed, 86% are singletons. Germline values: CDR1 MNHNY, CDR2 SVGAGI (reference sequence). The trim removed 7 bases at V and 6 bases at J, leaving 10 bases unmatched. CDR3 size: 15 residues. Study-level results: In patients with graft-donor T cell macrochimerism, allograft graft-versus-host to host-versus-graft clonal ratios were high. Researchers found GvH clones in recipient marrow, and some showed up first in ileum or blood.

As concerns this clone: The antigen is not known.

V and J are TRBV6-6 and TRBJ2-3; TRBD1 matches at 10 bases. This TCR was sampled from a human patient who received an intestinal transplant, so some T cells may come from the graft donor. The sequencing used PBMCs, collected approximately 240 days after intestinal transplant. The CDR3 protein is CASNPSGQGLDTQYF. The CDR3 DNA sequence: TGTGCCAGCAACCCCTCGGGACAGGGGCTGGATACGCAGTATTTT.